This T cell receptor beta chain derives from a study of T cells in Graves' hyperthyroidism and ophthalmopathy. Trimming took off 0 bases at V and 0 bases at J, with 6 bases between the two ends. There are 14 residues in the CDR3. Germline loops: CDR1 DFQATT, CDR2 SNEGSKA (reference sequence). The sample holds many counts of this clonotype. Its antigen remains unknown. Regions amplified from RNA transcripts were the TCR beta CDR3 regions. The study used the HTBI primer set for a first-round RT-PCR of the TCR CDR3. TCRdb reprocessed the multiplex PCR reads via MiXCR and lists one record per CDR3 protein. The sample includes 300,000 to 350,000 distinct CDR3 sequences, roughly 17% of them seen just once. The study defined stable Graves' hyperthyroidism as no ophthalmopathy progression within 18 months. Orbital computed tomography and thyroid ultrasound, together with serum TRAb and thyroxine and clinical symptoms, were used for diagnoses.

Findings and caveats of the study: A model of 13 V-J features distinguished ophthalmopathy from stable hyperthyroidism. Most thyroid clonotypes that were expanded above 0.001 also turned up in blood.

What was sequenced was blood. The chain uses TRBV20-1 and TRBJ2-1; D ambiguous. The TCR comes from a man aged 25-45 years with Graves' hyperthyroidism. The CDR3 loop is CSARDPGSYNEQFF. The CDR3 DNA is TGCAGTGCTAGAGATCCGGGCTCCTACAATGAGCAGTTCTTC.